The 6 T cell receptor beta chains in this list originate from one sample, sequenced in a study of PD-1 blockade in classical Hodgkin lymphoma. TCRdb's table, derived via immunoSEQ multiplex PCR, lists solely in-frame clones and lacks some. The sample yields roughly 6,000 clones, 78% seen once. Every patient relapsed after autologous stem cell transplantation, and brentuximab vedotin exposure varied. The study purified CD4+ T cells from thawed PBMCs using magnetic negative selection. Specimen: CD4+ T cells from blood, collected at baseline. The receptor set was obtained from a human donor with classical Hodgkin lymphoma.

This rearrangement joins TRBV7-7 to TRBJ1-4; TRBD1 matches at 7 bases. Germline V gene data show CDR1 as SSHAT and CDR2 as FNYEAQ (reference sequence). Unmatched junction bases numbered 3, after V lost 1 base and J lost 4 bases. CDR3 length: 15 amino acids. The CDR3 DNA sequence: TGTGCCAGCAGCTTAGGAACAGGGGTTAATGAAAAACTGTTTTTT. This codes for CASSLGTGVNEKLFF.

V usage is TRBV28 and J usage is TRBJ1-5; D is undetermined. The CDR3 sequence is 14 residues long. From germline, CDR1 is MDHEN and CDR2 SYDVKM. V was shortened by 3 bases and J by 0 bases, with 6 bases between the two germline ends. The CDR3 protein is CASSFPSSNQPQHF. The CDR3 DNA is TGTGCCAGCAGTTTCCCCAGTAGCAATCAGCCCCAGCATTTT.

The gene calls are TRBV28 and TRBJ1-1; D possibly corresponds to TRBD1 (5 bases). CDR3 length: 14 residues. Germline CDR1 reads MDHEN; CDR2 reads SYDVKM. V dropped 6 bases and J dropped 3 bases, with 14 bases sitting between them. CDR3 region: CASRPGQGDTEAFF. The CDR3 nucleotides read TGTGCCAGCAGGCCAGGCCAAGGGGACACTGAAGCTTTCTTT.

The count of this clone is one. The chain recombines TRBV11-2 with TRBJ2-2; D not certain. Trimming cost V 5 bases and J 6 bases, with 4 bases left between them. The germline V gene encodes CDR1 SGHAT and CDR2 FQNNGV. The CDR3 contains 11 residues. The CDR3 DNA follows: TGTGCCAGCAGCCCACCCGGGGAGCTGTTTTTT. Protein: CASSPPGELFF.

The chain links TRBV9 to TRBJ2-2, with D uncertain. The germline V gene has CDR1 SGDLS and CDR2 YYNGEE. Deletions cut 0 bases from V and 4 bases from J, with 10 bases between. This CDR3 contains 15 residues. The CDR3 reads CASSVEGFGTGELFF. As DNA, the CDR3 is TGTGCCAGCAGCGTAGAAGGGTTCGGCACCGGGGAGCTGTTTTTT.

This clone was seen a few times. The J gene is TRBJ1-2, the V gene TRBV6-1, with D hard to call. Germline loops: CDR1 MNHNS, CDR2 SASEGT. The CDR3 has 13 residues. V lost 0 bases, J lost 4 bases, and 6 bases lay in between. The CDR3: CASSEAGIYGYTF. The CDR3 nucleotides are TGTGCCAGCAGTGAAGCAGGCATCTATGGCTACACCTTC.